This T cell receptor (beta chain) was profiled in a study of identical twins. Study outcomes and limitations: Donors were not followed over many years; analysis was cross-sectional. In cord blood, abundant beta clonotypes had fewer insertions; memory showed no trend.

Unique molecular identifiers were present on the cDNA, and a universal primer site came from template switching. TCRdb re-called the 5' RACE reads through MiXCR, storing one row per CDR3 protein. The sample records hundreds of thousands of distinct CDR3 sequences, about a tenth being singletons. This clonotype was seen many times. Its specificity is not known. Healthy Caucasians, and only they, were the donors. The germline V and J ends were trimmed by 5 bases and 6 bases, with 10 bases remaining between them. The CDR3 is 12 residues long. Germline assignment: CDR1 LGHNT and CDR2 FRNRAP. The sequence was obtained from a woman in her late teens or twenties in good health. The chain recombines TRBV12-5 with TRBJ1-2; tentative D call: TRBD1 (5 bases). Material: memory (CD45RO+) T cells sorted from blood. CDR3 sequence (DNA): TGTGCTAGTGGTCAGGGTTACCATGGCTACACCTTC. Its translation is CASGQGYHGYTF.